This T cell receptor beta chain was observed in a study of T-cell reconstitution after alpha-beta-depleted transplantation in children (dated by TCRdb to about 2016). With respect to the entire study: Using TCR repertoire profiling, the study followed T-cell immune reconstitution in a quantitative way in children after TCRalphabeta/CD19-depleted allogeneic hematopoietic cell transplantation.

From the cysteine up to the phenylalanine, the CDR3 has a length of 14 residues. The entry retains the CDR3 DNA only, 42 bases that are in frame from base 1. CDR1 is given as MNHEY and CDR2 as SMNVEV, both from the germline V gene (reference sequence). V and J lose 1 base and 10 bases, and a span of 11 bases separates them. The library relied on PCR. Sequencer: Illumina HiSeq 2500. To normalize quantification of the TCRbeta repertoire, the TCR libraries were built with molecular barcoding that relied on unique molecular identifiers. Through fastp at Q25 and MiXCR, TCRdb rebuilt clones from the public reads, retaining in-frame beta chains. Merged by CDR3 protein, the rows form single entries marked with the most common genes and DNA. The sample profile shows about 78,000 distinct CDR3 sequences; roughly an eighth of them were found once. The ten largest make up about 30% of the sample. Sample treatment or condition, as interpreted from the label and publication: allogeneic hematopoietic cell transplantation with graft depleted of TCRalphabeta T cells and CD19 B cells. Transplant recipients were children who received TCRalphabeta/CD19-depleted allogeneic hematopoietic cell grafts.

As regards this clonotype: Its antigen remains unidentified. Per-base quality was not reported, and no clone a single base away is much larger than it.

Study-level results and caveats: The apparently early alphabetaT-cell count recovery about two months after transplant was reportedly dependent on only several hundred rapidly expanded clones derived from non-depleted graft cells. The high TCRbeta diversity at day 60 in some patients was ascribed to recipient T cells and intrathymic progenitors that had survived conditioning. Over subsequent months, a decline in hyperexpanded clone frequencies was noted, and after one year, T-cell counts and TCRbeta diversity were mostly ascribed to newly produced T cells.

This clonotype was obtained from a male patient between 2 and 9 years old who had a stem cell transplant for acute lymphoblastic leukemia, so the T cells may come from the graft donor. The material was PBMCs, mostly from graft donor cells, obtained 180 days after TCRalphabeta/CD19-depleted stem cell transplant. Recombination joined TRBV27 with TRBJ1-6; the D gene is not confidently resolved. The base sequence is TGTGCCAGCAGTTTATGGGCCGGGATCTCACCCCTCCACTTT. The encoded protein is CASSLWAGISPLHF.